The 3 T cell receptor beta chains presented below share a single source sample, sequenced in a study of cytomegalovirus exposure and HLA in healthy donors (dated by TCRdb to 2016 to 2017). Library preparation used the immunoSEQ multiplex PCR assay. For the multiplex PCR, a mixture combining 60 forward primers for TCR Vbeta segments and 13 reverse primers for TCR Jbeta segments was used. TCRdb limited this immuneACCESS table to in-frame rearrangements with V and J called. A share of clones is missing; checked studies link under half to unresolved V genes, and the rest is unexplained. The table for this sample lists tens of thousands of clones; roughly 66% of them were counted only once. The leading ten clones occupy roughly 2% of the sample. The sample comprised PBMCs. The receptor set was obtained from a man aged 30-40 years in good health and CMV-seronegative.

This clone has a handful of counts. The J gene is TRBJ2-3, the V gene TRBV4-3; TRBD2 matches 12 bases. CDR1 and CDR2 from the germline V gene are LGHNA and YSLEER. V trimming: 4 bases; J trimming: 6 bases; junction bases outside the gene matches: 11. The CDR3 extends over 17 amino acids. The CDR3 region is CASSPTSSSGGADTQYF. In nucleotides, the CDR3 is TGCGCCAGCAGCCCTACCTCCTCTAGCGGGGGGGCCGATACGCAGTATTTT.

J is TRBJ2-7 and V is TRBV27, with D tentatively TRBD1 (6 bases). Trimming removed 6 bases from V and 3 bases from J, with 15 bases in between. Germline CDR1 MNHEY, CDR2 SMNVEV (reference sequence). The CDR3 is 14 residues long. This chain's CDR3 is CASRQGMGNYEQYF. Written as DNA, the CDR3 is TGTGCCAGCAGACAGGGAATGGGAAACTACGAGCAGTACTTC.

The V and J genes are TRBV7-2 and TRBJ2-2, with 8 positions matching TRBD1. This CDR3 region has 15 residues. Per germline, CDR1 SGHTA and CDR2 FQGNSA. The V segment lost 4 bases and the J segment 4 bases; nucleotides outside the gene matches: 5. The CDR3 loop is CASSSLTGGTGELFF. The CDR3 nucleotides read TGTGCCAGCAGCTCCCTAACAGGGGGCACCGGGGAGCTGTTTTTT.